This TCR beta chain stems from a study of control samples from healthy donors and cancer patients. The V end lost 6 bases, the J end lost 2 bases, and 10 bases lay between the germline ends. The CDR3 is 13 residues long. Per the germline V gene, CDR1 is MNHEY and CDR2 is SVGAGI. Sequencing used immunoSEQ multiplex PCR; TCRdb keeps in-frame clones, though not all of them. This sample carries around 90,000 clones, more than 75% of them seen once, and the ten largest clones take roughly 2.1%. This receptor was taken from a woman between 40 and 50 years old in good health. The chain carries TRBV6-5 and TRBJ1-2; D possibly corresponds to TRBD1 (6 bases). Material for sequencing was blood. CDR3 in amino acids: CASRRGINYGYTF. In nucleotides, the CDR3 is TGTGCCAGCAGGAGGGGGATAAACTATGGCTACACCTTC.